The rows below give T cell receptor beta chains drawn from one sample of a study of blood T cell repertoires in COVID-19. Clones were read by immunoSEQ multiplex PCR, and TCRdb kept only the in-frame ones, dropping some. The sample has about 100,000 clones; around 85% are singletons. Specimen: PBMCs or T cells enriched from blood (not recorded which). These receptors originate from a woman aged 45-65 years who had recovered from COVID-19. Both conserved end residues are part of each CDR3. The D gene is left open where the match is weak. Clone sizes are given selectively: once, few, many, or a class where the clone is expanded.

CDR3	DNA	size	V	J	D
CSASGGQGAETQYF	TGCAGTGCTAGTGGGGGGCAGGGGGCTGAGACCCAGTACTTC	NA	TRBV20-1	TRBJ2-5	TRBD1
CASSQDRSTVNQPQHF	TGTGCCAGCAGCCAAGATCGGTCGACAGTCAATCAGCCCCAGCATTTT	NA	TRBV4-2	TRBJ1-5	NA
CASSLGDRDGSQGTQYF	TGTGCCAGCAGCTTAGGAGATCGGGACGGGAGCCAGGGGACCCAGTACTTC	few	TRBV7-9	TRBJ2-5	NA
CASRWDRGEGYTF	TGTGCCAGCCGTTGGGACAGGGGGGAAGGCTACACCTTC	NA	TRBV28	TRBJ1-2	TRBD1
CASSLFAGVSTDTQYF	TGTGCCAGCAGTTTATTTGCGGGAGTTAGCACAGATACGCAGTATTTT	NA	TRBV28	TRBJ2-3	TRBD2
CASSLVAGSNQPQHF	TGTGCCAGCAGCTTGGTCGCAGGTAGCAATCAGCCCCAGCATTTT	NA	TRBV5-5	TRBJ1-5	NA
CASSPGQVVTGELFF	TGTGCCAGCTCACCCGGACAGGTCGTCACCGGGGAGCTGTTTTTT	NA	TRBV18	TRBJ2-2	TRBD1
CASSPLRFGEHYGYTF	NA	NA	TRBV5-1	TRBJ1-2	NA
CASSQGDSPAYEQYF	TGCGCCAGCAGCCAGGGGGACAGTCCTGCCTACGAGCAGTACTTC	NA	TRBV4-1	TRBJ2-7	TRBD1
CASSPRLAENNEQFF	TGTGCCAGCAGTCCGCGACTAGCGGAAAACAATGAGCAGTTCTTC	once	TRBV27	TRBJ2-1	TRBD2
CASSLSGYQETQYF	TGCGCCAGCAGCCTTAGCGGGTACCAAGAGACCCAGTACTTC	once	TRBV5-1	TRBJ2-5	TRBD2
CASSPGGASTYEQYF	TGTGCCAGCAGCCCAGGAGGGGCCTCGACCTACGAGCAGTACTTC	NA	TRBV3-1/TRBV3-2	TRBJ2-7	NA
CATSRDTGRAGGYTF	TGTGCCACCAGCAGAGATACAGGGAGGGCTGGCGGCTACACCTTC	NA	TRBV15	TRBJ1-2	NA
CASSLGLAGGHEQFF	TGTGCCAGCAGCTTAGGGCTAGCGGGAGGGCATGAGCAGTTCTTC	once	TRBV11-2	TRBJ2-1	TRBD2
CSVYRDGNTEAFF	TGCAGCGTTTACAGGGATGGGAACACTGAAGCTTTCTTT	NA	TRBV29-1	TRBJ1-1	NA
CASRPGTGPLGYTF	TGTGCCAGCAGGCCCGGGACAGGACCGCTTGGCTACACCTTC	NA	TRBV2	TRBJ1-2	TRBD1
CASSQDWQGLSYGYTF	TGCGCCAGCAGCCAAGATTGGCAGGGGCTTAGTTATGGCTACACCTTC	NA	TRBV4-1	TRBJ1-2	NA
CASSESYGPEAFF	TGTGCCAGCAGTGAATCTTATGGGCCTGAAGCTTTCTTT	NA	TRBV25-1	TRBJ1-1	NA